Presented here are 19 T cell receptor beta chains from one specimen sequenced in a study of blood T cell repertoires in COVID-19. Assay: immunoSEQ multiplex PCR; the TCRdb copy retains only in-frame clones and omits some. The data show under 95,000 clones, 75% to 85% seen once. The sequenced sample consisted of peripheral blood. The source of these receptors is an elderly woman with acute or convalescent COVID-19.

This clone was seen a handful of times. The CDR3 DNA reads TGTGCCAGTTCTAGGTTAGTGAACACTGAAGCTTTCTTT. As protein: CASSRLVNTEAFF. This chain joins TRBV18 and TRBJ1-1; D not resolved. The CDR3 is made up of 13 amino acids. V was clipped by 9 bases and J by 0 bases, with 11 bases between them. Germline V gene lookup returns CDR1 KGHSH and CDR2 LQKENI.

The chain links TRBV7-2 to TRBJ2-2; TRBD2 matches 7 bases. J lost 1 base, V lost 0 bases, and 2 bases had no gene match. Germline V CDR1 and CDR2: SGHTA, FQGNSA. CDR3 size: 16 residues. CDR3 DNA: TGTGCCAGCAGCTTAGCGGGAGGGTTGAACACCGGGGAGCTGTTTTTT. This encodes CASSLAGGLNTGELFF.

The chain links TRBV11-2 to TRBJ2-1; TRBD2 matches at 11 bases. V trimming: 5 bases; J trimming: 3 bases; junction bases outside the gene matches: 0. This CDR3 region has 14 residues. Germline CDR1 is SGHAT and CDR2 is FQNNGV. CDR3 sequence: CASSLAGGYNEQFF. For the CDR3, the DNA is TGTGCCAGCAGCCTAGCGGGAGGCTACAATGAGCAGTTCTTC. Full variable domain (outside the CDR3, taken from reference TRBV11-2 and TRBJ2-1): EAGVAQSPRYKIIEKRQSVAFWCNPISGHATLYWYQQILGQGPKLLIQFQNNGVVDDSQLPKDRFSAERLKGVDSTLKIQPAKLEDSAVYLCASSLAGGYNEQFFGPGTRLTVL.

In DNA, the CDR3 is TGTGCCAGTAGTATGGGACTGCACTCCTACGAGCAGTACTTC. Its protein product is CASSMGLHSYEQYF. The genes are TRBV19 and TRBJ2-7; D possibly corresponds to TRBD2 (6 bases). V was pared by 3 bases and J by 0 bases, with 9 bases between. Germline V gives CDR1 LNHDA, CDR2 SQIVND (reference sequence). CDR3 length: 14 amino acids.

This clone showed up just once. V is TRBV11-3 and J is TRBJ2-2; D ambiguous. Per germline, CDR1 SGHNT and CDR2 YENEEA. This CDR3 region has 15 residues. V dropped 8 bases and J dropped 0 bases, with 13 bases sitting between them. CDR3 nucleotides: TGTGCCAGCCTTATGCGGCATACGAACACCGGGGAGCTGTTTTTT. It yields the protein CASLMRHTNTGELFF.

The chain carries TRBV5-4 and TRBJ2-7; no reliable D call. The CDR3 contains 15 residues. Germline lookup yields CDR1 SGHNT and CDR2 YYREEE (reference sequence). V shed 4 bases and J shed 0 bases, with 14 bases lying between them. CDR3 DNA sequence: TGTGCCAGCAGCACAAGAAAAGCTAGCTCCTACGAGCAGTACTTC. This codes for CASSTRKASSYEQYF. Filled out from reference TRBV5-4 and TRBJ2-7, the complete variable domain reads ETGVTQSPTHLIKTRGQQVTLRCSSQSGHNTVSWYQQALGQGPQFIFQYYREEENGRGNFPPRFSGLQFPNYSSELNVNALELDDSALYLCASSTRKASSYEQYFGPGTRLTVT.

This clone was observed a handful of times. The rearrangement links TRBV11-2 to TRBJ2-5; D remains ambiguous. V was clipped by 5 bases and J by 5 bases, with 15 bases between them. The CDR3 is 14 residues long. CDR1 and CDR2 from the germline V gene are SGHAT and FQNNGV. CDR3 sequence: CASSRPQDGETQYF. In nucleotides, the CDR3 is TGTGCCAGCAGCCGACCGCAGGATGGCGAGACCCAGTACTTC.

This clone appeared a single time. Here the CDR3 DNA reads TGTGCCAGCAGCCAATTACAGGGTGGGATGAGGGCTTTCTTT. Translating it yields CASSQLQGGMRAFF. The rearrangement uses TRBV7-9 and TRBJ1-1; possible D gene TRBD1, 6 bases. Germline-derived CDR1 and CDR2 are SEHNR and FQNEAQ (reference sequence). V was cut by 5 bases and J by 11 bases, with 21 bases left in between. The CDR3 is 14 amino acids.

This sequence joins TRBV5-1 and TRBJ2-4; D possibly corresponds to TRBD1 (5 bases). Trimming shortened V by 4 bases and J by 8 bases, and 13 bases separated the two germline ends. This CDR3 has 13 residues. The V gene's germline CDR1 is SGHRS and CDR2 YFSETQ. DNA for the CDR3: TGCGCCAGCAGCCCAAGGGGTTCCGACATTCAGTACTTC. Translation gives CASSPRGSDIQYF.

J is TRBJ1-2 and V is TRBV14, with TRBD1 matching 7 bases. J was trimmed by 7 bases and V by 4 bases; bases with no gene match: 6. Germline lookup yields CDR1 SGHDN and CDR2 FVKESK. This CDR3 comprises 13 residues. The CDR3 spells CASSPRQGGGYTF. The CDR3 DNA is TGTGCCAGCAGCCCCCGACAGGGTGGTGGCTACACCTTC.

This chain connects TRBV7-9 to TRBJ2-1, with D perhaps matching TRBD2 (6 bases). Germline V gene lookup returns CDR1 SEHNR and CDR2 FQNEAQ (reference sequence). CDR3 size: 14 residues. The V gene lost 3 bases and the J gene lost 4 bases, with 10 bases spanning the gap. In DNA, the CDR3 is TGTGCCAGCAGCTTCTGGGGGGATTACAATGAGCAGTTCTTC. This sequence encodes CASSFWGDYNEQFF. The full variable domain, in which reference TRBV7-9 and TRBJ2-1 provide the parts outside the CDR3, is DTGVSQNPRHKITKRGQNVTFRCDPISEHNRLYWYRQTLGQGPEFLTYFQNEAQLEKSRLLSDRFSAERPKGSFSTLEIQRTEQGDSAMYLCASSFWGDYNEQFFGPGTRLTVL.

The gene calls are TRBV24-1 and TRBJ2-5; 7 bases agree with TRBD1. This CDR3 contains 18 residues. The V gene end was trimmed by 4 bases and the J gene end by 1 base; junction bases not matched to a gene: 14. Per germline, CDR1 KGHDR and CDR2 SFDVKD. CDR3 amino acids: CATSDPRDLTGIQETQYF. DNA of the CDR3: TGTGCCACCAGTGACCCACGCGATTTGACAGGGATCCAAGAGACCCAGTACTTC.

The chain joins TRBV3-1 (or the pseudogene TRBV3-2) to TRBJ1-2, with no clear D. The CDR3 is 14 residues long. The germline gives CDR1 LGHDT, CDR2 YNNKEL (reference sequence). The ends were cut back, 0 bases at V and 1 base at J, with 6 bases in the middle. Here the CDR3 DNA reads TGTGCCAGCAGCCAAGAAGCACTTAACTATGGCTACACCTTC. Translation: CASSQEALNYGYTF.

This chain links TRBV6-2 or TRBV6-3 with TRBJ2-1; TRBD2 agrees at 10 bases. Germline lookup yields CDR1 MNHEY and CDR2 SVGEGT. After removal of 5 bases from V and 10 bases from J, the junction contained 11 bases not matched to a gene. This CDR3 is built from 15 residues. The CDR3 loop reads CASSQFLAGVGEQFF. In nucleotides, the CDR3 is TGTGCCAGCAGTCAGTTCCTAGCGGGAGTGGGGGAGCAGTTCTTC.

This chain connects TRBV3-1 (or the pseudogene TRBV3-2) to TRBJ2-2; no firm D call. The CDR3 length is 14 residues. Trimming left V 6 bases short and J 8 bases short, with 16 bases between. Germline loops: CDR1 LGHDT, CDR2 YNNKEL (reference sequence). The CDR3 DNA reads TGTGCCAGCAGGGGCCCACTCGGTATTGGGGAGCTGTTTTTT. The encoded protein is CASRGPLGIGELFF.

J is TRBJ1-1 and V is TRBV6-5, with D maybe TRBD1 (5 bases). This CDR3 region has 12 residues. Germline V lookup: CDR1 MNHEY, CDR2 SVGAGI. Trimming stripped 11 bases from V and 7 bases from J, with 17 bases between. CDR3 loop: CAGAPRLDEAFF. As DNA, the CDR3 is TGTGCCGGGGCCCCGAGATTGGATGAAGCTTTCTTT.

This sequence joins TRBV5-8 and TRBJ2-1; the match to TRBD2 covers 8 bases. The CDR3 length is 16 residues. The V gene end was trimmed by 6 bases and the J gene end by 4 bases; junction bases not matched to a gene: 12. Germline V gene data show CDR1 as SGHTS and CDR2 as YDEGEE. CDR3 region: CASTDPALAAYNEQFF. The CDR3 DNA reads as TGTGCCAGCACCGACCCAGCACTAGCGGCTTACAATGAGCAGTTCTTC.

The V gene is TRBV5-4, the J gene TRBJ2-1; D uncertain. The CDR3 is made up of 14 amino acids. V was clipped by 4 bases and J by 4 bases, with 12 bases between them. Per germline, CDR1 SGHNT and CDR2 YYREEE (reference sequence). The CDR3 sequence is CASSKSAAYNEQFF. The CDR3 coding sequence is TGTGCCAGCAGCAAGTCGGCAGCGTACAATGAGCAGTTCTTC. Full variable domain (missing parts from reference TRBV5-4 and TRBJ2-1): ETGVTQSPTHLIKTRGQQVTLRCSSQSGHNTVSWYQQALGQGPQFIFQYYREEENGRGNFPPRFSGLQFPNYSSELNVNALELDDSALYLCASSKSAAYNEQFFGPGTRLTVL.

This clone was counted a single time. The rearrangement uses TRBV29-1 and TRBJ1-2; maybe TRBD1 (5 bases). Germline loops: CDR1 SQVTM, CDR2 ANQGSEA. Trimming took off 6 bases at V and 0 bases at J, with 8 bases between the two ends. The CDR3 contains 12 residues. The CDR3 sequence is CSVVTANYGYTF. CDR3 DNA sequence: TGCAGCGTCGTGACAGCTAACTATGGCTACACCTTC.